Shown below are 3 T cell receptor beta chains from a single sample sequenced in a study of beta chain features in type 1 diabetes. Of the isolated RNA, all was reverse transcribed, and so the sequenced material was expressed TCRB transcripts. Clones were read by immunoSEQ multiplex PCR, and TCRdb kept only the in-frame ones, dropping some. The sample includes under 500,000 clones, around 28% of them seen just once. The sample taken for sequencing was naive CD4+ T cells from blood. Receptor source: a man between 18 and 35 years old in good health.

The chain joins TRBV30 to TRBJ1-4; no reliable D call. This CDR3 has 13 residues. Trimming left V 3 bases short and J 0 bases short, with 5 bases between. Germline assignment: CDR1 GTSNPN and CDR2 SVGIG (reference sequence). The CDR3 sequence is CAWRRATNEKLFF. As DNA, the CDR3 is TGTGCCTGGAGGCGGGCAACTAATGAAAAACTGTTTTTT.

This clone was observed a handful of times. The chain carries TRBV7-2 and TRBJ2-5; a possible D gene is TRBD2 (5 bases). V was clipped by 7 bases and J by 9 bases, with 21 bases between them. Germline V CDR1 and CDR2: SGHTA, FQGNSA. CDR3 length equals 14 residues. The CDR3 nucleotides read TGTGCCAGCACGCTAGAGGGCCGGCATGGGGCCCAGTACTTC. This sequence encodes CASTLEGRHGAQYF.

This clone was seen a handful of times. This sequence joins TRBV25-1 and TRBJ1-2; 9 bases are a match to TRBD1. There are 14 residues in the CDR3. The V segment lost 1 base and the J segment 8 bases; nucleotides outside the gene matches: 5. Germline assignment: CDR1 MGHDK and CDR2 SYGVNS. The CDR3, as DNA: TGTGCCAGCAGTGAATCCGGGACAGGGAAGGGCTACACCTTC. Amino acid sequence: CASSESGTGKGYTF.